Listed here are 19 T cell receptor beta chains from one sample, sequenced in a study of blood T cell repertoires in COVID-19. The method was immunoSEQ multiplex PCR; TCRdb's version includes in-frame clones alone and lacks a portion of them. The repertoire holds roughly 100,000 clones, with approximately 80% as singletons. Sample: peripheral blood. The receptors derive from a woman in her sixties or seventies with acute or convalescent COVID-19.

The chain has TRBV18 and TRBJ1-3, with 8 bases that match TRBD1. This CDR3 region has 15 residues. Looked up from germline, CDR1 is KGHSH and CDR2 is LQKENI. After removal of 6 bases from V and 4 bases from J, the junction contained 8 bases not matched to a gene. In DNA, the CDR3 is TGTGCCAGCTCTCCCGGACAGGGAGAAGGAAACACCATATATTTT. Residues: CASSPGQGEGNTIYF.

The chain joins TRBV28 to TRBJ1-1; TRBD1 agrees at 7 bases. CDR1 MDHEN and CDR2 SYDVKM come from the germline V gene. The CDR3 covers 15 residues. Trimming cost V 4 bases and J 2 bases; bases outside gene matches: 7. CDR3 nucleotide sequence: TGTGCCAGCAGTTCAACAGGGGCCGCTAACACTGAAGCTTTCTTT. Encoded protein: CASSSTGAANTEAFF.

This CDR3 is CASSLAGRLAEAFF. In nucleotides, the CDR3 is TGTGCCAGCAGCTTAGCCGGGAGGTTGGCTGAAGCTTTCTTT. The gene calls are TRBV11-2 and TRBJ1-1; D unclear. This CDR3 is 14 amino acids long. The germline CDR1 and CDR2 sequences are SGHAT and FQNNGV. The ends were cut back, 1 base at V and 6 bases at J, with 12 bases in the middle.

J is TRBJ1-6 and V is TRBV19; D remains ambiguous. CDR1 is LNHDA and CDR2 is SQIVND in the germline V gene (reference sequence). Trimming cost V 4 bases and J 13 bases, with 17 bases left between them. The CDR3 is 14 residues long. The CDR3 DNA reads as TGTGCCAGTAGTACCCTCGAGGGAGGGATCCCCCTCCACTTT. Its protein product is CASSTLEGGIPLHF.

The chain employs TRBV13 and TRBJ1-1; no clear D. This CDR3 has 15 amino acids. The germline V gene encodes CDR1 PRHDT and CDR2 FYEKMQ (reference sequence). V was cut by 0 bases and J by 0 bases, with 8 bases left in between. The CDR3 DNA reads TGTGCCAGCAGCTTAGGCGGGGAGATGAACACTGAAGCTTTCTTT. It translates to CASSLGGEMNTEAFF.

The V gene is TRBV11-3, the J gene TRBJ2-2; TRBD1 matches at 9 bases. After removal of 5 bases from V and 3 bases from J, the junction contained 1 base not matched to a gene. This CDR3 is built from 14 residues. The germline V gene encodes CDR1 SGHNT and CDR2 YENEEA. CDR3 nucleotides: TGTGCCAGCAGCCGGACAGGGGACACCGGGGAGCTGTTTTTT. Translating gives CASSRTGDTGELFF.

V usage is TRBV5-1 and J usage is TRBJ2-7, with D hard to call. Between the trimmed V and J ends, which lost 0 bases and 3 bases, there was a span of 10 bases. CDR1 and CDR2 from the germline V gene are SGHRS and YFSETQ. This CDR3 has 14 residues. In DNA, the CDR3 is TGCGCCAGCAGCTTGGTTGGGCAGAGCTACGAGCAGTACTTC. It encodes CASSLVGQSYEQYF.

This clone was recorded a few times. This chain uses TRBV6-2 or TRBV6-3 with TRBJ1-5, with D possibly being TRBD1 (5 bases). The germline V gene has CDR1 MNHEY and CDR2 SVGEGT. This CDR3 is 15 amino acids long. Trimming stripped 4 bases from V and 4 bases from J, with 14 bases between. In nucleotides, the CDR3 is TGTGCCAGCAGTTCTCAGAAGGGACTTAATCAGCCCCAGCATTTT. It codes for CASSSQKGLNQPQHF.

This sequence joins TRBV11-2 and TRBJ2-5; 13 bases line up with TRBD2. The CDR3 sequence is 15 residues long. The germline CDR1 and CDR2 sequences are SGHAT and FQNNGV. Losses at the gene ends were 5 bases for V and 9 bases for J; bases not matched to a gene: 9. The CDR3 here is CASSPGLAGDSAQYF. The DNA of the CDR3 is TGTGCCAGCAGCCCCGGACTAGCGGGAGATAGCGCCCAGTACTTC. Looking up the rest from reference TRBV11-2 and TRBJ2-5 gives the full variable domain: EAGVAQSPRYKIIEKRQSVAFWCNPISGHATLYWYQQILGQGPKLLIQFQNNGVVDDSQLPKDRFSAERLKGVDSTLKIQPAKLEDSAVYLCASSPGLAGDSAQYFGPGTRLLVL.

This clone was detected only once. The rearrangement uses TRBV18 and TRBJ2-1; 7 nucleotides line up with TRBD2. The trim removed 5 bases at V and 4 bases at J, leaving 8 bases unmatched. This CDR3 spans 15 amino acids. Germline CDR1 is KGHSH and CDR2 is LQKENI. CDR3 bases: TGTGCCAGCTCAGACTCCCCGGGGGGATACAATGAGCAGTTCTTC. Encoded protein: CASSDSPGGYNEQFF.

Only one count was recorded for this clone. The CDR3 DNA sequence: TGCGCCAGCAGCTTACCTAGCGACTATGGCTACACCTTC. It specifies CASSLPSDYGYTF. The rearrangement joins TRBV5-1 to TRBJ1-2; D gene ambiguous. V shed 2 bases and J shed 3 bases, with 8 bases lying between them. The CDR3 extends over 13 amino acids. Germline assignment: CDR1 SGHRS and CDR2 YFSETQ.

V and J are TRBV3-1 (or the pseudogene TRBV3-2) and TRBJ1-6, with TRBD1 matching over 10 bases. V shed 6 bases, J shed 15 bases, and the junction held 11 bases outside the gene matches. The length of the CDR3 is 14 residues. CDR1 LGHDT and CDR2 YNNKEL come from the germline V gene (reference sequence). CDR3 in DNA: TGTGCCAGCAGTCCAGGGACAGGGGATGACCACCTCCACTTT. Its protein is CASSPGTGDDHLHF.

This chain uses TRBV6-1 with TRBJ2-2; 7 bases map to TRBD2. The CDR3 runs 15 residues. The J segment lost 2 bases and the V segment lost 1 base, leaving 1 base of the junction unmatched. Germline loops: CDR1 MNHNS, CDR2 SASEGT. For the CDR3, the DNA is TGTGCCAGCAGTGAAGGGACTAGAAACACCGGGGAGCTGTTTTTT. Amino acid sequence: CASSEGTRNTGELFF.

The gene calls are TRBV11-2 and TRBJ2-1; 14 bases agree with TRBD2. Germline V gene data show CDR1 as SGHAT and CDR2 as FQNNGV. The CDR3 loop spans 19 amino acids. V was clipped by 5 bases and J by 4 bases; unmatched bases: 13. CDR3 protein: CASSRTSGGYETNYNEQFF. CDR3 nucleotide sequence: TGTGCCAGCAGCAGGACTAGCGGGGGGTACGAAACGAATTACAATGAGCAGTTCTTC.

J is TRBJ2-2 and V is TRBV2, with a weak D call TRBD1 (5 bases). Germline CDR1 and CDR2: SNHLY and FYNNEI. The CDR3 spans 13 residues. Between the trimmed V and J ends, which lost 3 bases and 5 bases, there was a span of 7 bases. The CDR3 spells CASSETATGELFF. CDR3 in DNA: TGTGCCAGCAGTGAGACAGCTACCGGGGAGCTGTTTTTT.

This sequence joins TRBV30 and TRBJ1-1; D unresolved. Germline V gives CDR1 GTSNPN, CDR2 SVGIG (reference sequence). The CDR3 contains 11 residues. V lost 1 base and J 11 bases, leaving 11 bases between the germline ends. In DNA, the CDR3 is TGTGCCTGGAGTGGTCCGGGAGGCGCTTTCTTT. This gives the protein CAWSGPGGAFF.

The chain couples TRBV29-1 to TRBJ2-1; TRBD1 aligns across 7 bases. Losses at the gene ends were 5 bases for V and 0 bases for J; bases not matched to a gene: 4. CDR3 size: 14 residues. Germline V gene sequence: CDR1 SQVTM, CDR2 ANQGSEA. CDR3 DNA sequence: TGCAGCGTTACGACAGGGAGCTCCTACAATGAGCAGTTCTTC. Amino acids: CSVTTGSSYNEQFF.

CDR3 region: CASSLGRGEKLFF. CDR3 nucleotide sequence: TGTGCCAGCAGCTTAGGGCGGGGAGAAAAACTGTTTTTT. The chain uses TRBV7-9 and TRBJ1-4; D remains unclear. CDR1 is SEHNR and CDR2 is FQNEAQ in the germline V gene (reference sequence). V lost 1 base to trimming and J lost 8 bases, with 8 bases between them. The length of the CDR3 is 13 residues.

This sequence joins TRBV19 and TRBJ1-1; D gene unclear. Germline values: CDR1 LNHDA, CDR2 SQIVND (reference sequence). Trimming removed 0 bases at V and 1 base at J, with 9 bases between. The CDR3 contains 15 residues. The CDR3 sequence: CASSIEARQNTEAFF. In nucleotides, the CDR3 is TGTGCCAGTAGTATAGAGGCCAGGCAGAACACTGAAGCTTTCTTT.